The TCR beta chain under discussion was sequenced for a study of graft-versus-host responses after intestinal transplantation. Study-wide context: Grafts that recipients had were multivisceral, liver-intestinal, or isolated intestinal transplants. Induction using anti-thymocyte globulin, followed by tacrolimus and steroids for two to three years, was given to all recipients.

With regard to this clone: The antigen is not known.

Study outcomes and limitations: Present in recipient marrow, GvH clones included some that appeared first in ileum or blood. Peak GvH clone levels in circulation were associated with early post-transplant HvG declines.

Produced via immunoSEQ multiplex PCR; TCRdb's table is partial and in-frame only. The repertoire includes about 81,000 clones, approximately 90% of them detected once, and just under 0.35% sits in the top ten. This TCR was sampled from a human donor who was the organ donor for an intestinal transplant. This sample comprised unstimulated CD4+ T cells sorted from spleen or lymph node cells, obtained before transplant.

The CDR3 bases are TGCGCCAGCAGCTTGGCCGGGACAGGGGCAGATACGCAGTATTTT. Amino acid sequence: CASSLAGTGADTQYF. V is TRBV5-1 and J is TRBJ2-3; 10 positions agree with TRBD1. The CDR3 totals 15 residues. Germline V gene sequence: CDR1 SGHRS, CDR2 YFSETQ. V shed 0 bases, J shed 4 bases, and the junction held 2 bases outside the gene matches.